This TCR beta chain was profiled in a study of cytomegalovirus exposure and HLA in healthy donors. As concerns this clone: Its antigen is unidentified.

The PCR was carried out with 60 Vbeta primers and 13 Jbeta primers. Measured with immunoSEQ multiplex PCR; TCRdb has only the in-frame clones, and not every one. The data contain around 110,000 clones, 55% to 75% of them singletons. The CDR3 spans 17 residues. CDR1 is SGDLS, CDR2 YYNGEE, per germline. The germline V and J ends were trimmed by 1 base and 5 bases, with 21 bases remaining between them. Points from the study as a whole: Most observed TCR sequences were rare, whereas some public TCRs were detected in many donors. An analysis done earlier found most TCR beta V segments productive about 90% or about 30% of the time. In a later analysis, across HLA loci, associated TCR counts were highest for DRB1, lowest for HLA-C. Researchers counted around 180 TCR beta chains as cytomegalovirus-associated.

The chain employs TRBV9 and TRBJ1-1; D uncertain. The sequencing input was PBMCs. The sequence was obtained from a woman between 40 and 55 years old in good health and CMV-seropositive. CDR3 DNA sequence: TGTGCCAGCAGCGTATCATTACTGCCCGAGGGCGGAACTGAAGCTTTCTTT. Its protein is CASSVSLLPEGGTEAFF.